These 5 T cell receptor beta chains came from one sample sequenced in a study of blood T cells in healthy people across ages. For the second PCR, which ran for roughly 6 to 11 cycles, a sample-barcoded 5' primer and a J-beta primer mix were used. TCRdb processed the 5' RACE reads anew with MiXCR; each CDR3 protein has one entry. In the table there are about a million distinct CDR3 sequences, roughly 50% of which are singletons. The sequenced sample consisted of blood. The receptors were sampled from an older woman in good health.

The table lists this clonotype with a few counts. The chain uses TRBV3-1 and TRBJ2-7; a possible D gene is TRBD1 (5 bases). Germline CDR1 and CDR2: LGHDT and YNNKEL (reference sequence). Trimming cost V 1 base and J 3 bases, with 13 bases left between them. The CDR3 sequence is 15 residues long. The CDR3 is CASSQVARTNYEQYF. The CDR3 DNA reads TGTGCCAGCAGCCAAGTTGCGAGGACAAACTACGAGCAGTACTTC.

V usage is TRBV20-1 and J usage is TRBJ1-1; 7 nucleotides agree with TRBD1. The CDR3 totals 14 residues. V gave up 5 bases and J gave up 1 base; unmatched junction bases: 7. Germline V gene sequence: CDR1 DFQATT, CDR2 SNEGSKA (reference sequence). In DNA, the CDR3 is TGCAGTGCTGGGGGACAGCCAGAGAACACTGAAGCTTTCTTT. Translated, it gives CSAGGQPENTEAFF.

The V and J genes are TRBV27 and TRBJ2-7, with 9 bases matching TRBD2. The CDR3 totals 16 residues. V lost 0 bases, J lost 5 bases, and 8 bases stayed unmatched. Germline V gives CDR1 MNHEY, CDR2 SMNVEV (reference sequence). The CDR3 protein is CASSLSASGMWNEQYF. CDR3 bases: TGTGCCAGCAGTTTATCGGCTAGCGGGATGTGGAACGAGCAGTACTTC.

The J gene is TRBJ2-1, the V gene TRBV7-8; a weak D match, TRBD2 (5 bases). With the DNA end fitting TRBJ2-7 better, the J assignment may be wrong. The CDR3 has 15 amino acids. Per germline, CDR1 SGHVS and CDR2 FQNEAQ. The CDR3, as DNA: TGTGCCAGCAGTGGACTCCTAGGATCCTACAATGAGCAGTACTTC. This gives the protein CASSGLLGSYNEQYF.

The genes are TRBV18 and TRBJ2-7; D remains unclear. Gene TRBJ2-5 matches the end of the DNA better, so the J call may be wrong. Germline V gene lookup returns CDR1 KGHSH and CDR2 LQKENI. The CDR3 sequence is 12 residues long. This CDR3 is CASSATEETQYF. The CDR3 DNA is TGTGCCAGCTCCGCTACTGAAGAGACCCAGTACTTC.